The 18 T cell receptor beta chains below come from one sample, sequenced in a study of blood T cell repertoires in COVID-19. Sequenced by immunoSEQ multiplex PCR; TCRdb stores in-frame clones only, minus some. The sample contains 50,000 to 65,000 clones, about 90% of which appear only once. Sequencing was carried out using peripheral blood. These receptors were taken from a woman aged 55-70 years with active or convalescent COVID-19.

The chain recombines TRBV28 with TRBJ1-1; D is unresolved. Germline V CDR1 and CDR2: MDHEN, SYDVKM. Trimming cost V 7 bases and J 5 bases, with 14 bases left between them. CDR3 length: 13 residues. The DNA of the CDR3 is TGTGCCAGCACCGAGGAAGCCCGGACTGAAGCTTTCTTT. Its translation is CASTEEARTEAFF.

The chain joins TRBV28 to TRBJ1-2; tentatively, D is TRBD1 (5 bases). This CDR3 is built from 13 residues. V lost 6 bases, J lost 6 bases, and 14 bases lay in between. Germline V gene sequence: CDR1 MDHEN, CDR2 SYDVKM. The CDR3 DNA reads TGTGCCAGCAGCCCGGGGGGGGAGCATGGCTACACCTTC. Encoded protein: CASSPGGEHGYTF.

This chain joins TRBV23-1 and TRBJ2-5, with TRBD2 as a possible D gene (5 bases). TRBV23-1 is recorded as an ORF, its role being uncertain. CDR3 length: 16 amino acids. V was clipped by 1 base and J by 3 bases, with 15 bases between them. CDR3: CASSQFAPGTKETQYF. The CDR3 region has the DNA TGCGCCAGCAGTCAATTTGCTCCGGGAACCAAAGAGACCCAGTACTTC.

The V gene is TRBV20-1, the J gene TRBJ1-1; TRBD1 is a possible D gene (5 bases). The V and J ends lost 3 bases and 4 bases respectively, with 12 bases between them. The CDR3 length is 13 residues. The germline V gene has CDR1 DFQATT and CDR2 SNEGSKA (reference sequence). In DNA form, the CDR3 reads TGCAGTGCTAGTTTGGGGGGAGGCACTGAAGCTTTCTTT. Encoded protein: CSASLGGGTEAFF.

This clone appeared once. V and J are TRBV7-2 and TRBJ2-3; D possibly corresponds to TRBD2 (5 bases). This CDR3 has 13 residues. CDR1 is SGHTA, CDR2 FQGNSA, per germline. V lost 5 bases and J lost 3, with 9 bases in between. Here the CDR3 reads CASSETGTDTQYF. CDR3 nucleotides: TGTGCCAGCAGCGAAACGGGGACAGATACGCAGTATTTT.

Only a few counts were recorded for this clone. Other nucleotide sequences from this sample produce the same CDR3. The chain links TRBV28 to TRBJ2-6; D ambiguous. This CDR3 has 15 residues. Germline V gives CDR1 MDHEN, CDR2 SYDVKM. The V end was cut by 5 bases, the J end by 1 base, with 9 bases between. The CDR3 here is CASSKYRSGANVLTF. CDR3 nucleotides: TGTGCCAGCAGTAAGTACAGATCTGGGGCCAACGTCCTGACTTTC.

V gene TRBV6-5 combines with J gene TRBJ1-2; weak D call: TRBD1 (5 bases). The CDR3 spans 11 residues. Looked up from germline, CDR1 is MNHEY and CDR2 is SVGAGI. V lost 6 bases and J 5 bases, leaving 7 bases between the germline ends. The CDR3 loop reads CASSRQYGYTF. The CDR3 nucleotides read TGTGCCAGCAGCCGACAGTATGGCTACACCTTC.

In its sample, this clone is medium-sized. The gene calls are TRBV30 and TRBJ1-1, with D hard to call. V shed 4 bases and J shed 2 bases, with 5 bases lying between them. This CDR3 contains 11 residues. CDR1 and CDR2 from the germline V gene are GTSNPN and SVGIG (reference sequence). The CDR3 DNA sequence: TGTGCCTGGATTATCAACACTGAAGCTTTCTTT. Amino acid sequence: CAWIINTEAFF. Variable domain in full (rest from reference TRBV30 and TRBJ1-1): SQTIHQWPATLVQPVGSPLSLECTVEGTSNPNLYWYRQAAGRGLQLLFYSVGIGQISSEVPQNLSASRPQDRQFILSSKKLLLSDSGFYLCAWIINTEAFFGQGTRLTVV.

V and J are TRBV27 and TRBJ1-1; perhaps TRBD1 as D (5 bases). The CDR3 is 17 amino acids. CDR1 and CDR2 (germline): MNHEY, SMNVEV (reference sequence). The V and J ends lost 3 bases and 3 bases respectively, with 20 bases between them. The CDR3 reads CASSFSGGRGEDTEAFF. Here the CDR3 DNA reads TGTGCCAGCAGTTTCTCGGGGGGAAGGGGTGAGGACACTGAAGCTTTCTTT.

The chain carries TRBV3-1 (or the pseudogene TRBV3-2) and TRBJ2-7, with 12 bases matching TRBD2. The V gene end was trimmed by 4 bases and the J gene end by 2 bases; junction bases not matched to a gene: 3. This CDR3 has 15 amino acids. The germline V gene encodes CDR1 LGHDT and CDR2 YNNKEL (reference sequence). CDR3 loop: CASSPWTSGAYEQYF. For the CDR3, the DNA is TGTGCCAGCAGCCCGTGGACTAGCGGGGCCTACGAGCAGTACTTC.

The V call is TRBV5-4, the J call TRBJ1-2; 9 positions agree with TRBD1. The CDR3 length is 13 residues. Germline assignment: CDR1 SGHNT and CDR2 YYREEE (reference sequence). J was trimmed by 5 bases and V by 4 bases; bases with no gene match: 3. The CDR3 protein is CASSVGTGYGYTF. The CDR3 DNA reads TGTGCCAGCAGCGTCGGGACAGGGTATGGCTACACCTTC.

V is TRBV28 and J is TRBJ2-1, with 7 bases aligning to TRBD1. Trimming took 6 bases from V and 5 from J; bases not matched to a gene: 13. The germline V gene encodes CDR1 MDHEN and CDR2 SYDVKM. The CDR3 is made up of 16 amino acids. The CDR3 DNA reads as TGTGCCAGCAGCCCCATGCCTGGGACAGCCGACAATGAGCAGTTCTTC. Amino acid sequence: CASSPMPGTADNEQFF.

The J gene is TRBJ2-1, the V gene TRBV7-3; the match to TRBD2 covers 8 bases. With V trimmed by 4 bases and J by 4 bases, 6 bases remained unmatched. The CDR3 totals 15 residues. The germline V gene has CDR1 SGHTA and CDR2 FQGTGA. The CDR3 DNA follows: TGTGCCAGCAGCTCCGGGACTAGTGTGTACAATGAGCAGTTCTTC. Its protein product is CASSSGTSVYNEQFF.

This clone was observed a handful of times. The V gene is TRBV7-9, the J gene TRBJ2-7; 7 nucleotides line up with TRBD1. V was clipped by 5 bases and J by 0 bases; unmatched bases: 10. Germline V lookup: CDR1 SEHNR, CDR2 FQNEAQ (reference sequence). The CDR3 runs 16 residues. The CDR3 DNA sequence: TGTGCCAGCAGCCTCGGCCTACAGGGGAGCTCCTACGAGCAGTACTTC. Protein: CASSLGLQGSSYEQYF.

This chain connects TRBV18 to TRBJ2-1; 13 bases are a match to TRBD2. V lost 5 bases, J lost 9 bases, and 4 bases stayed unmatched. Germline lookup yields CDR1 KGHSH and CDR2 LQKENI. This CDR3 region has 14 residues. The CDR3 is CASSGLAGVVEQFF. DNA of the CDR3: TGTGCCAGCTCAGGACTAGCGGGAGTTGTTGAGCAGTTCTTC. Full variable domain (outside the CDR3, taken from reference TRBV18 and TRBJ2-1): NAGVMQNPRHLVRRRGQEARLRCSPMKGHSHVYWYRQLPEEGLKFMVYLQKENIIDESGMPKERFSAEFPKEGPSILRIQQVVRGDSAAYFCASSGLAGVVEQFFGPGTRLTVL.

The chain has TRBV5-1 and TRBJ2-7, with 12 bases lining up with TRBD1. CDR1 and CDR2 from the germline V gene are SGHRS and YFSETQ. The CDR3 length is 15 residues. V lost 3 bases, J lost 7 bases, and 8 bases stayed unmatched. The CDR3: CASSSSGTGGREQYF. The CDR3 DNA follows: TGCGCCAGCAGCTCGTCCGGGACAGGGGGCAGGGAGCAGTACTTC.

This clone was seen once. The chain's CDR3 is CASSLGVTEAFF. In DNA form, the CDR3 reads TGTGCCAGCAGTTTAGGTGTGACGGAGGCTTTCTTT. J is TRBJ1-1 and V is TRBV12-3 or TRBV12-4; D gene ambiguous. V was trimmed by 1 base and J by 11 bases, leaving 11 bases between them. CDR3 length: 12 residues.

The CDR3 region is CASSPGEETQYF. Here the CDR3 DNA reads TGTGCCAGCAGTCCGGGGGAGGAGACCCAGTACTTC. The chain recombines TRBV6-5 with TRBJ2-5; maybe TRBD2 (6 bases). Germline V gives CDR1 MNHEY, CDR2 SVGAGI. The CDR3 contains 12 residues. The V gene lost 5 bases and the J gene lost 5 bases, with 9 bases spanning the gap.